This record covers a single TCR beta chain. The clone's antigen remains unknown. Base qualities are missing; no much larger clone stands one base away. The CDR3 regions of human TCRbeta chains were subjected to immunosequencing. Turning to the authors' computational methods: TCRs in the repertoires were compared against a reference library of SARS-CoV-2-specific TCRs that had been generated with the MIRA antigen-specificity platform. Breadth was defined as the fraction of unique TCRs that were SARS-CoV-2-associated, and depth was defined as the fraction of total T cells that were SARS-CoV-2-associated. Each spike-specific TCR was assigned to its reactive spike region and to a CD4 or CD8 class using the MIRA data. Log10-transformed breadth and depth values were compared by one-way ANOVA with Sidak's multiple comparisons tests. Held by TCRdb, this immuneACCESS table contains in-frame sequences only and omits some clones. Under half of the omission traces to an unresolved V gene where checked; the cause of the rest is unknown. The DNA was the basis for D and trimming; V, J and clone size are from that table. This sample has about 55,000 clones in its table, and about 90% of those were observed once. In total, the top ten clones hold 3% to 4% of the sample.

The source of the sample is a study of T cell responses to AZD1222 COVID-19 vaccine (dated by TCRdb to about 2021). For context, the study as a whole: AZD1222 recipients whose second dose came at about 4 weeks and those whose second dose came at about 12 weeks were combined into one group, since spike-specific TCR depth and breadth did not differ between the two schedules. TCR sequencing covered 233 trial participants: 207 given two doses of AZD1222 and 26 given two doses of MenACWY control vaccine. Enrollment into the trials was organized by age into subgroups of 18-55, 56-69 and 70-plus years, and those subgroups contained approximately 160, 26 and 62 TCR-sequenced participants, respectively. Summary of the overall study and its limitations: Participants were mostly white British, with more females than males. The authors suggested clonal diversity may have been underestimated. Because no day 14 peak-response samples were available, the repertoires could be characterized only after the peak T cell response. After two AZD1222 doses, spike-specific TCR breadth and depth were significantly higher than at day 0 and than in MenACWY recipients. Conclusions about previously exposed vaccinees were limited because only a handful of AZD1222 recipients were SARS-CoV-2 seropositive at baseline. Reportedly, close to half of the unique spike-specific TCRs recognized epitopes lying outside the regions that are mutated in the B.1.351 and B.1.1.7 variants. The 56-69-year group was small, and its depth increase did not reach significance, likely because of low power. The vaccine-associated CD4 TCRs covered the entire spike protein, and the dominant responses fell in regions 160-218 and 743-854.

CDR1 and CDR2 (DFQATT, SNEGSKA) derive from the germline V gene (reference sequence). Trimming costs V 3 bases and J 4 bases, and their ends lie 15 bases apart. From its cysteine to its phenylalanine, the CDR3 spans 14 amino acids. Only CDR3 DNA remains: 42 bases, in frame from the first base. The label giving this sample's time point can be read as: baseline before first vaccination. Vaccinee samples were obtained from the UK trials COV001 and COV002, which included a single-blind randomized controlled phase 2/3 trial of AZD1222 (ChAdOx1 nCoV-19) in healthy adults. For TCRbeta chain sequencing, PBMC samples were collected from trial participants at day 0 and at day 28 after the second dose.

The rearranged segments are TRBV20-1 and TRBJ1-1; tentative D gene TRBD1, with 6 bases matching. The TCR comes from an adult in good health. The source was peripheral blood, collected on day 0 of AZD1222 vaccination. The CDR3 here reads CSASRAQGVTEAFF. The nucleotides read TGCAGTGCTAGTCGGGCACAGGGTGTCACTGAAGCTTTCTTT.